Listed below are T cell receptor beta chains from one sample, sequenced in a study of T cell responses to AZD1222 COVID-19 vaccine. Sequenced by immunoSEQ multiplex PCR; TCRdb stores in-frame clones only, minus some. This table holds 80,000 to 90,000 clones, approximately 90% found once. Here the sequenced sample was peripheral blood, taken 28 days after the second AZD1222 dose. The receptor set was obtained from an adult who received the AZD1222 COVID-19 vaccine. The CDR3 runs from the conserved cysteine through the conserved F or W. The order of the fields is V gene, J gene, clone size, D gene, CDR3 protein, CDR3 DNA. The D gene is left open where the match is weak. Size values are once, few and many counts, or a class for expanded clones, and some rows have none.

V: TRBV5-6
J: TRBJ1-5
size: few
D: TRBD1
CDR3: CASSLDRGPINQPQHF
DNA: TGTGCCAGCAGCCTGGACAGGGGCCCGATTAATCAGCCCCAGCATTTT

V: TRBV6-5
J: TRBJ1-1
size: .
D: TRBD1
CDR3: CASSYSWTGETEAFF
DNA: TGTGCCAGCAGTTACTCGTGGACAGGGGAAACTGAAGCTTTCTTT

V: TRBV19
J: TRBJ1-4
size: .
D: TRBD1
CDR3: CASSPQDRVSEKLFF
DNA: TGTGCCAGTAGTCCGCAGGACAGGGTCTCTGAAAAACTGTTTTTT

V: TRBV19
J: TRBJ1-5
size: .
D: .
CDR3: CASSRGQINSNQPQHF
DNA: TGTGCCAGTAGTAGGGGGCAGATAAATAGCAATCAGCCCCAGCATTTT

V: TRBV3-1/TRBV3-2
J: TRBJ2-5
size: .
D: TRBD2
CDR3: CASSQLSSGGRETQYF
DNA: TGTGCCAGCAGCCAATTGAGTAGCGGGGGGAGGGAGACCCAGTACTTC

V: TRBV28
J: TRBJ2-2
size: .
D: .
CDR3: CASSYGQGGVRAGELFF
DNA: TGTGCCAGCAGTTACGGACAGGGAGGGGTTAGGGCCGGGGAGCTGTTTTTT

V: TRBV24-1
J: TRBJ2-1
size: .
D: .
CDR3: CATGPQGMKSYNEQFF
DNA: TGTGCCACCGGACCCCAGGGTATGAAGTCCTACAATGAGCAGTTCTTC

V: TRBV7-9
J: TRBJ1-4
size: .
D: TRBD1
CDR3: CASSLGRGDEKLFF
DNA: TGTGCCAGCAGCTTAGGCAGGGGGGATGAAAAACTGTTTTTT

V: TRBV1
J: TRBJ1-2
size: .
D: .
CDR3: CTSSQGGEANYGYTF
DNA: TGCACCAGCAGCCAAGGGGGGGAAGCTAACTATGGCTACACCTTC

V: TRBV28
J: TRBJ1-2
size: .
D: .
CDR3: CASSPPLRQTSYGYTF
DNA: TGTGCCAGCAGCCCCCCCTTACGACAGACGAGCTATGGCTACACCTTC

V: TRBV9
J: TRBJ1-3
size: .
D: .
CDR3: CASSVPPRPRDTIYF
DNA: TGTGCCAGCAGCGTACCCCCCCGTCCCAGGGACACCATATATTTT

V: TRBV7-4
J: TRBJ2-5
size: .
D: .
CDR3: CASSSRDTPEQETQYF
DNA: TGTGCCAGCAGCTCTCGGGACACCCCAGAACAAGAGACCCAGTACTTC

V: TRBV5-6
J: TRBJ2-2
size: .
D: .
CDR3: CASSLAAGSGELFF
DNA: TGTGCCAGCAGCTTGGCCGCAGGTTCCGGGGAGCTGTTTTTT

V: TRBV20-1
J: TRBJ1-1
size: .
D: .
CDR3: CSAFQVTEAFF
DNA: TGCAGTGCATTCCAAGTCACTGAAGCTTTCTTT

V: TRBV5-1
J: TRBJ2-3
size: once
D: .
CDR3: CASSLDSYADTQYF
DNA: TGCGCCAGCAGCTTGGACAGCTACGCAGATACGCAGTATTTT

V: TRBV5-1
J: TRBJ1-1
size: .
D: .
CDR3: CASSLDGMDTEAFF
DNA: TGCGCCAGCAGCCTCGATGGGATGGACACTGAAGCTTTCTTT

V: TRBV6-2/TRBV6-3
J: TRBJ2-2
size: .
D: .
CDR3: CASSYLYTNTGELFF
DNA: TGTGCCAGCAGTTACTTATACACGAACACCGGGGAGCTGTTTTTT

V: TRBV5-1
J: TRBJ1-1
size: .
D: TRBD1
CDR3: CASSLVTGGTEAFF
DNA: TGCGCCAGCAGCTTGGTAACAGGGGGCACTGAAGCTTTCTTT

V: TRBV16
J: TRBJ1-2
size: .
D: .
CDR3: CASSPQAGNYGYTF
DNA: TGTGCCAGCAGCCCCCAGGCAGGGAACTATGGCTACACCTTC

V: TRBV5-1
J: TRBJ1-2
size: .
D: .
CDR3: CASSLGVYGYTF
DNA: TGCGCCAGCAGCTTGGGAGTATATGGCTACACCTTC